The TCR beta chain under discussion was sequenced for a study of blood T cell repertoires in COVID-19. Study-level background: Material from acute and convalescent COVID-19 was sourced from the United States, Italy and Spain.

The CDR3 contains 13 residues. Germline assignment: CDR1 SGHTA and CDR2 FQGNSA. Trimming left V 7 bases short and J 1 base short, with 10 bases between. Here immunoSEQ multiplex PCR was the method, and the copy in TCRdb shows in-frame clones only, minus some. The table shows some 230,000 clones, with about 88% occurring only once. This TCR came from a man aged 50-60 years who had recovered from COVID-19. The J gene is TRBJ1-2, the V gene TRBV7-2; D unresolved. The specimen sequenced was peripheral blood. The CDR3 DNA is TGTGCCAGCAACAAACAGTATAACTATGGCTACACCTTC. Translated, it gives CASNKQYNYGYTF. Drawing the rest from reference TRBV7-2 and TRBJ1-2, the complete variable domain is GAGVSQSPSNKVTEKGKDVELRCDPISGHTALYWYRQSLGQGLEFLIYFQGNSAPDKSGLPSDRFSAERTGGSVSTLTIQRTQQEDSAVYLCASNKQYNYGYTFGSGTRLTVV.